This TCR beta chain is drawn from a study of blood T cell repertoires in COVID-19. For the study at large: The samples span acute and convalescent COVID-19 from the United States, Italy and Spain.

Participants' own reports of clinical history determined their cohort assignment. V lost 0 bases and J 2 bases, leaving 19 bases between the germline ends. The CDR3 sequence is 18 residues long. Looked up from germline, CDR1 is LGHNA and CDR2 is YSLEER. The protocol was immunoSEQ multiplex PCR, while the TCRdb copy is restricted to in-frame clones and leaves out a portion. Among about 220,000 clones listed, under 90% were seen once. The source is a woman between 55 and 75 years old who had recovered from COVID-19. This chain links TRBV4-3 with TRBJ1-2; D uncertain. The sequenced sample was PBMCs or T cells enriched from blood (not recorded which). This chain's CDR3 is CASSQDRGSRALNYGYTF. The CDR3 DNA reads TGCGCCAGCAGCCAAGATCGTGGGTCGAGGGCGTTAAACTATGGCTACACCTTC.